Below are 26 T cell receptor beta chains sequenced from a single sample in a study of Ad26.COV2.S vaccination and SARS-CoV-2 variants. Only in-frame clones appear in the TCRdb table, and some are missing; sequencing was by immunoSEQ multiplex PCR. The sample has 350,000 to 500,000 clones, 80% to 95% seen once; the top ten hold about 4.5%. Treatment reported: around 19 received Ad26.COV2.S at low or high dose, single or two shots; about 5 received placebo; per-sample allocation not given. Day 63 following the first vaccine or placebo injection was when the samples were taken. The sequenced sample was peripheral blood, obtained in a trial of Ad26.COV2.S vaccine versus placebo. Source of these receptors: a person aged 18-60 years who received the Ad26.COV2.S COVID-19 vaccine or a placebo.

The CDR3 DNA sequence: TGTGCCAGCAGCCAAGATTCCCCGACAGGGTTAGCGGAAACTAATGAAAAACTGTTTTTT. Its translation: CASSQDSPTGLAETNEKLFF. The rearrangement links TRBV3-1 (or the pseudogene TRBV3-2) to TRBJ1-4, with 7 bases identical to TRBD1. This CDR3 has 20 amino acids. Germline assignment: CDR1 LGHDT and CDR2 YNNKEL (reference sequence). Trimming at V came to 0 bases and at J to 1 base, leaving 14 bases not matched to a gene.

The chain carries TRBV5-1 and TRBJ1-2, with a weak D call TRBD1 (5 bases). The CDR3 is made up of 12 amino acids. The germline V gene has CDR1 SGHRS and CDR2 YFSETQ. V lost 0 bases, J lost 6 bases, and 6 bases lay in between. For the CDR3, the DNA is TGCGCCAGCAGCTTGGACAGGAATGGCTACACCTTC. It codes for CASSLDRNGYTF.

The rearrangement links TRBV5-1 to TRBJ2-2; possible D gene TRBD1, 5 bases. V gave up 4 bases and J gave up 5 bases, with 18 bases separating them. The CDR3 consists of 16 residues. CDR1 SGHRS and CDR2 YFSETQ come from the germline V gene. The CDR3: CASSLDPGQMTGELFF. CDR3 nucleotide sequence: TGCGCCAGCAGCCTGGACCCAGGGCAGATGACCGGGGAGCTGTTTTTT.

The chain is built from TRBV6-1 and TRBJ1-4, with 8 nucleotides matching TRBD1. The germline V gene has CDR1 MNHNS and CDR2 SASEGT. CDR3 size: 17 residues. The junction had 11 bases not matched to a gene; V was cut back by 4 bases and J by 4 bases. The CDR3 nucleotides are TGTGCCAGCAGTGGAACTCAGGGGGCGCCGGGTAATGAAAAACTGTTTTTT. It is translated as CASSGTQGAPGNEKLFF.

This clone has a single count. The chain links TRBV27 to TRBJ1-6, with D uncertain. Germline V CDR1 and CDR2: MNHEY, SMNVEV (reference sequence). This CDR3 contains 16 residues. V lost 6 bases, J lost 5 bases, and 17 bases lay in between. The CDR3 DNA follows: TGTGCCAGCAGGCGAGCCCCGATCCTCAATAATTCACCCCTCCACTTT. It encodes CASRRAPILNNSPLHF.

The chain combines TRBV28 with TRBJ2-1, with unresolved D. This CDR3 is 12 amino acids long. Germline V CDR1 and CDR2: MDHEN, SYDVKM. The V end lost 3 bases, the J end lost 9 bases, and 9 bases lay between the germline ends. The CDR3 DNA is TGTGCCAGCAGTTTTGCTAGGATTGAGCAGTTCTTC. Its protein product is CASSFARIEQFF.

In DNA form, the CDR3 reads TGTGCCAGCAGCCAACTCAGCCGAGGTGGAGACACTGAAGCTTTCTTT. Protein product: CASSQLSRGGDTEAFF. V and J are TRBV3-1 (or the pseudogene TRBV3-2) and TRBJ1-1; D ambiguous. Germline lookup yields CDR1 LGHDT and CDR2 YNNKEL (reference sequence). The CDR3 contains 16 residues. V lost 2 bases and J 3 bases, leaving 16 bases between the germline ends.

The chain has TRBV14 and TRBJ2-7, with 13 bases that match TRBD2. The CDR3 runs to 16 residues. With V trimmed by 4 bases and J by 5 bases, 8 bases remained unmatched. The germline V gene has CDR1 SGHDN and CDR2 FVKESK. As DNA, the CDR3 is TGTGCCAGCAGCCCCGGGACTAGCGGGACATTCCACGAGCAGTACTTC. Encoded protein: CASSPGTSGTFHEQYF.

This chain connects TRBV27 to TRBJ2-7; D gene unclear. This CDR3 comprises 14 residues. V dropped 5 bases and J dropped 2 bases, with 13 bases sitting between them. Germline-derived CDR1 and CDR2 are MNHEY and SMNVEV (reference sequence). In DNA, the CDR3 is TGTGCCAGCAGTCCCCGGCCGGGTCCCTACGAGCAGTACTTC. This codes for CASSPRPGPYEQYF.

The chain joins TRBV5-1 to TRBJ2-3, with D perhaps assigned TRBD1 or TRBD2 (5 bases each). This CDR3 comprises 16 residues. Trimming left V 2 bases short and J 9 bases short, with 22 bases between. Germline V CDR1 and CDR2: SGHRS, YFSETQ. The CDR3 here is CASSFGTPIRVPTQYF. CDR3 nucleotide sequence: TGCGCCAGCAGCTTCGGGACCCCAATTCGTGTTCCGACGCAGTATTTT.

The rearrangement joins TRBV6-5 to TRBJ1-6; D ambiguous. Trimming cost V 4 bases and J 2 bases, with 12 bases left between them. The CDR3 is 16 residues long. The germline V gene encodes CDR1 MNHEY and CDR2 SVGAGI. This CDR3 reads CASSSLDGAYNSPLHF. The CDR3 DNA follows: TGTGCCAGCAGTTCCCTCGACGGTGCCTATAATTCACCCCTCCACTTT.

The V and J genes are TRBV29-1 and TRBJ2-1, with D possibly matching TRBD2 (6 bases). The CDR3 spans 14 residues. Trimming took 4 bases from V and 3 from J, leaving 13 bases between them. The germline V gene encodes CDR1 SQVTM and CDR2 ANQGSEA. CDR3 region: CSVGIREFYNEQFF. The CDR3 DNA reads TGCAGCGTTGGGATACGGGAGTTCTACAATGAGCAGTTCTTC.

The rearrangement uses TRBV4-2 and TRBJ2-7, with D possibly matching TRBD2 (5 bases). V was clipped by 0 bases and J by 1 base, with 10 bases between them. The germline gives CDR1 LGHNA, CDR2 YNFKEQ. This CDR3 is built from 15 residues. CDR3 loop: CASSQESSWSYEQYF. CDR3 nucleotides: TGTGCCAGCAGCCAAGAGTCTAGCTGGTCCTACGAGCAGTACTTC.

This clone turned up a few times. No DNA is shown, since the ends of the CDR3 on it are uncertain; the CDR3 is the one TCRdb lists. The V call is TRBV5-1, the J call TRBJ1-2; whether TRBD1, the table's D call, matches the DNA was not checked. Germline V gene lookup returns CDR1 SGHRS and CDR2 YFSETQ. Ends included, the CDR3 has 16 residues. CDR3 sequence: CASSSSFPGQGPGYTF.

This chain joins TRBV9 and TRBJ2-5, with D possibly being TRBD2 (6 bases). The CDR3 consists of 13 residues. Per germline, CDR1 SGDLS and CDR2 YYNGEE. Trimming stripped 0 bases from V and 3 bases from J, with 6 bases between. The CDR3 sequence is CASSVGGEETQYF. CDR3 nucleotides: TGTGCCAGCAGCGTAGGCGGGGAAGAGACCCAGTACTTC.

V gene TRBV6-5 combines with J gene TRBJ1-6; D is undetermined. Trimming took off 0 bases at V and 7 bases at J, with 4 bases between the two ends. This CDR3 spans 13 amino acids. Germline V gene sequence: CDR1 MNHEY, CDR2 SVGAGI. This CDR3 is CASSYSENSPLHF. Written as DNA, the CDR3 is TGTGCCAGCAGTTACTCAGAAAATTCACCCCTCCACTTT.

The chain links TRBV5-1 to TRBJ2-7, with 9 bases identical to TRBD1. Germline assignment: CDR1 SGHRS and CDR2 YFSETQ. This CDR3 comprises 15 residues. J lost 2 bases, V lost 2 bases, and 5 bases had no gene match. CDR3 nucleotides: TGCGCCAGCAGCTTAGGGACAGGGTCCACCTACGAGCAGTACTTC. Translation: CASSLGTGSTYEQYF.

The chain employs TRBV28 and TRBJ2-2; 11 nucleotides match TRBD1. V shed 9 bases, J shed 4 bases, and the junction held 22 bases outside the gene matches. The germline V gene encodes CDR1 MDHEN and CDR2 SYDVKM. This CDR3 has 20 amino acids. This chain's CDR3 is CASLSFLGFRGQGGTGELFF. The CDR3, as DNA: TGTGCCAGTCTCAGTTTTCTCGGTTTCCGGGGACAGGGGGGCACCGGGGAGCTGTTTTTT.

The V gene is TRBV6-5, the J gene TRBJ2-1; the match to TRBD1 covers 9 bases. V trimming: 4 bases; J trimming: 5 bases; junction bases outside the gene matches: 6. The length of the CDR3 is 15 residues. The germline gives CDR1 MNHEY, CDR2 SVGAGI. This chain's CDR3 is CASSSGQGADNEQFF. The CDR3 DNA reads TGTGCCAGCAGTTCGGGACAGGGTGCCGACAATGAGCAGTTCTTC.

The J gene is TRBJ1-2, the V gene TRBV30; a possible D gene is TRBD1 (5 bases). This CDR3 has 15 residues. V lost 0 bases, J lost 7 bases, and 18 bases lay in between. Germline lookup yields CDR1 GTSNPN and CDR2 SVGIG (reference sequence). CDR3 in amino acids: CAWSVPSPLRGGYTF. The CDR3 DNA is TGTGCCTGGAGTGTACCATCCCCCCTGAGGGGTGGCTACACCTTC.

The chain is built from TRBV27 and TRBJ2-1; 10 positions agree with TRBD2. With 5 bases clipped from V and 7 bases from J, the junction kept 8 bases outside the gene matches. The germline gives CDR1 MNHEY, CDR2 SMNVEV (reference sequence). The CDR3 has 15 residues. DNA for the CDR3: TGTGCCAGCAGTCCCCCGGGACTAGCGAGGAATGAGCAGTTCTTC. It yields the protein CASSPPGLARNEQFF.

With regard to this clone: Other DNA sequences in the sample encode the same CDR3. This chain connects TRBV3-1 (or the pseudogene TRBV3-2) to TRBJ2-7; 9 bases fit TRBD2. V dropped 1 base and J dropped 3; count of bases not matched to a gene: 4. The CDR3 totals 15 residues. Per the germline V gene, CDR1 is LGHDT and CDR2 is YNNKEL (reference sequence). Here the CDR3 reads CASSQGLAGVYEQYF. The CDR3 region has the DNA TGTGCCAGCAGCCAAGGATTAGCGGGAGTCTACGAGCAGTACTTC.

J is TRBJ2-1 and V is TRBV13, with TRBD2 identical over 10 bases. The CDR3 totals 15 residues. Germline CDR1 PRHDT, CDR2 FYEKMQ (reference sequence). J gave up 7 bases and V 4 bases, and 7 bases lay outside the gene matches. CDR3 sequence reads: CASSSSAGGLNEQFF. The DNA for the CDR3 is TGTGCCAGCAGCTCCTCAGCGGGAGGGTTAAATGAGCAGTTCTTC.

The chain joins TRBV29-1 to TRBJ2-1; D is undetermined. This CDR3 is 15 amino acids long. Germline-derived CDR1 and CDR2 are SQVTM and ANQGSEA. Trimming cost V 4 bases and J 9 bases, with 22 bases left between them. The CDR3 coding sequence is TGCAGCGTTGGGCAGAATCTAGACCCGGCTCTTGAGCAGTTCTTC. Its protein is CSVGQNLDPALEQFF.

This clone showed up just once. V and J are TRBV7-4 and TRBJ2-3; TRBD2 matches 8 bases. The CDR3 covers 16 residues. After removal of 3 bases from V and 4 bases from J, the junction contained 9 bases not matched to a gene. Germline V gene lookup returns CDR1 SGHVT and CDR2 SQSDAQ. CDR3 bases: TGTGCCAGCAGCTTGTCGGTAAGCGGGAGTTCAGATACGCAGTATTTT. Protein product: CASSLSVSGSSDTQYF.

The chain has TRBV5-1 and TRBJ2-1; D unclear. The length of the CDR3 is 12 residues. The germline gives CDR1 SGHRS, CDR2 YFSETQ. V shed 4 bases and J shed 14 bases, with 16 bases lying between them. CDR3 amino acids: CASSPEGTDKFF. The CDR3 bases are TGCGCCAGCAGCCCAGAAGGTACAGACAAGTTCTTC.